This T cell receptor (beta chain) was identified in a study of shared clonotypes between healthy human individuals. Trimming took off 6 bases at V and 5 bases at J, with 26 bases between the two ends. The CDR3 length is 17 residues. Germline V gives CDR1 SGHDT, CDR2 YYEEEE. Assay used: immunoSEQ multiplex PCR; TCRdb lists only in-frame clones, some missing. This table holds around 990,000 clones, approximately 80% found once. This clone was counted a single time. Its cognate antigen is unknown. Study-level findings and limits: Non-shared clonotypes displayed generation probabilities falling below those of clonotypes present in all four donors.

This chain connects TRBV5-6 to TRBJ2-5, with a weak D call TRBD1 (5 bases). Sequenced: memory CD4+ T cells from PBMCs. As to subset: CD45RA-negative fraction. This receptor was taken from a man younger than 30 in good health. Some clones in this sample may be carry-over from other donors' samples. The CDR3 here is CASTQGPQGILGETQYF. CDR3 nucleotide sequence: TGTGCCAGCACCCAAGGGCCCCAGGGAATTTTAGGGGAGACCCAGTACTTC.